This is a list of T cell receptor beta chains from one sample in a study of blood T cells in healthy people across ages. TCRdb re-called the 5' RACE reads through MiXCR, storing one row per CDR3 protein. The sample shows some 550,000 distinct CDR3 sequences, around half of them seen only once. The sequencing sample was made of blood. The receptors were gathered from an older man in good health. Each CDR3 is given with its conserved first and last residue. Each record gives: V gene, D gene, clone size, J gene, CDR3 protein, CDR3 DNA. The D gene is left open where the match is weak. Expanded clones are given a class, and other clones once, few, many or no size at all.

TRBV21-1,-,few,TRBJ1-2,CASSRGTEYGYTF,TGTGCCAGCAGCCGCGGGACAGAGTATGGCTACACCTTC
TRBV6-5,-,-,TRBJ1-1,CASRRASTRRNTEAFF,TGTGCCAGCAGGCGGGCATCAACACGGAGGAACACTGAAGCTTTCTTT
TRBV3-1,TRBD2,-,TRBJ2-5,CASSQVIAGGLETQYF,TGTGCCAGCAGCCAAGTGATAGCGGGGGGCCTCGAGACCCAGTACTTC
TRBV6-6,-,-,TRBJ2-5,CASRTGFGQETQYF,TGTGCCAGCAGAACAGGGTTCGGTCAAGAGACCCAGTACTTC
TRBV29-1,-,-,TRBJ1-2,CSVDLGGSYGHTF,TGCAGCGTTGATTTGGGGGGAAGCTATGGCCACACCTTC
TRBV6-1,TRBD2,-,TRBJ2-1,CASMPAGGGYNERFF,TGTGCCAGCATGCCAGCGGGGGGCGGTTACAATGAGCGGTTCTTC
TRBV7-2,-,many,TRBJ2-7,CASSLTGTRSYEQYF,TGTGCCAGCAGCTTAACAGGGACCCGTTCCTACGAGCAGTACTTC
TRBV3-1,-,-,TRBJ2-5,CASSATGTPLETQYF,TGTGCCAGCAGCGCGACCGGGACACCTCTGGAGACCCAGTACTTC
TRBV28,TRBD1,-,TRBJ2-1,CASSAGTGGPNEQFF,TGTGCCAGCAGTGCCGGGACAGGGGGGCCCAATGAGCAGTTCTTC
TRBV29-1,TRBD1,few,TRBJ2-3,CSAGQGEIDTQYF,TGCAGCGCCGGACAGGGGGAGATCGATACGCAGTATTTT
TRBV5-1,TRBD2,-,TRBJ2-7,CASSPRSSGNYEQYF,TGCGCCAGCAGCCCCCGGTCTAGCGGAAACTACGAGCAGTACTTC
TRBV27,-,-,TRBJ1-1,CASSKGRLRNTEAFF,TGTGCCAGCAGTAAAGGGCGTTTGAGGAACACTGAAGCTTTCTTT
TRBV7-9,TRBD1,few,TRBJ2-3,CASSRGQPLTDTQYF,TGTGCCAGCAGCCGGGGACAGCCCCTCACAGATACGCAGTATTTT
TRBV10-2,-,-,TRBJ2-3,CASSGGLNTDTQYF,TGCGCCAGCAGTGGGGGGCTTAACACAGATACGCAGTATTTT
TRBV6-2/TRBV6-3,TRBD1,-,TRBJ2-7,CASSETGGENEQYF,TGTGCCAGCAGTGAAACAGGGGGCGAAAACGAGCAGTACTTC
TRBV7-9,-,-,TRBJ1-2,CASSADTYYGYTF,TGTGCCAGCAGTGCGGACACTTACTATGGCTATACCTTC
TRBV5-6,TRBD1,few,TRBJ1-1,CASSTGTGSEAFF,TGTGCCAGCAGCACCGGGACAGGGAGTGAAGCTTTCTTT
TRBV5-1,TRBD1,-,TRBJ2-4,CASSPDRAKNIQYF,TGCGCCAGCAGCCCGGACAGGGCCAAAAACATTCAGTACTTC
TRBV7-6,-,-,TRBJ2-1,CASSLVGSSSYNEQLF,TGTGCCAGCAGCTTAGTAGGCTCCAGCTCCTACAATGAGCAGTTGTTC
TRBV20-1,-,-,TRBJ2-7,CSASIQGQSYEQYF,TGCAGTGCTTCCATCCAGGGTCAATCCTACGAGCAGTACTTC
TRBV6-2/TRBV6-3,TRBD1,many,TRBJ2-1,CASKSRGTGANEQFF,TGTGCCAGCAAAAGTCGAGGGACAGGGGCCAATGAGCAGTTCTTC
TRBV14,TRBD1,-,TRBJ1-2,CAGSHTRTGGAYGYTF,TGTGCCGGCAGCCACACCAGAACAGGGGGCGCATATGGCTACACCTTC
TRBV7-3,-,-,TRBJ2-5,CASSQAGPGETQYF,TGTGCCAGCAGTCAAGCTGGGCCCGGAGAGACCCAGTACTTC
TRBV20-1,-,-,TRBJ1-2,CSARTTRDYGYTF,TGCAGTGCGAGAACAACCCGGGACTATGGCTACACCTTC
TRBV5-1,-,-,TRBJ2-7,CASSFVPTGAYEQYF,TGCGCCAGCAGCTTTGTCCCTACGGGAGCCTACGAGCAGTACTTC
TRBV20-1,-,-,TRBJ1-6,CSARDWQGVSSYNSPLHF,TGCAGTGCTAGAGATTGGCAGGGAGTTAGCTCCTATAATTCACCCCTCCACTTT
TRBV5-1,TRBD2,-,TRBJ2-4,CASSASGGNGGFIQYF,TGCGCCAGCTCGGCTAGCGGGGGAAATGGAGGTTTCATTCAGTACTTC
TRBV29-1,TRBD2,-,TRBJ2-1,CSVKEGLAGAASSYNEQFF,TGCAGCGTCAAAGAAGGACTAGCGGGAGCCGCGAGCTCCTACAATGAGCAGTTCTTC
TRBV29-1,-,-,TRBJ2-1,CSVARAGRYNEQFF,TGCAGCGTTGCCCGGGCAGGCCGATACAATGAGCAGTTCTTC
TRBV5-1,TRBD2,few,TRBJ2-3,CASTLAGDTDTQYF,TGCGCCAGCACACTAGCGGGCGACACAGATACGCAGTATTTT
TRBV7-3,TRBD2,-,TRBJ2-1,CASSLPGLAGRDEQFF,TGTGCCAGCAGCTTACCTGGACTAGCCGGACGGGATGAGCAGTTCTTC
TRBV20-1,-,-,TRBJ2-1,CSAIRITGDNEQFF,TGCAGTGCTATACGGATTACAGGCGACAATGAGCAGTTCTTC
TRBV29-1,-,-,TRBJ1-2,CSAQQGPPHGYTF,TGCAGCGCGCAACAGGGTCCCCCGCATGGCTACACCTTC
TRBV29-1,TRBD1,-,TRBJ2-7,CSVGDSSYEQYF,TGCAGCGTTGGGGACAGCTCCTACGAGCAGTACTTC
TRBV6-6,-,-,TRBJ2-7,CASSPDNEQYF,TGTGCCAGCAGCCCAGACAATGAGCAGTACTTC
TRBV4-2,-,-,TRBJ1-5,CASSQDGRFQPQHF,TGTGCCAGCAGCCAAGATGGTCGGTTTCAGCCCCAGCATTTT
TRBV14,-,-,TRBJ2-1,CASSGTSWDEQFF,TGTGCCAGCAGCGGGACCTCGTGGGATGAGCAGTTCTTC
TRBV24-1,TRBD1,-,TRBJ2-5,CATGRRTGESETQYF,TGTGCCACAGGCCGTAGGACAGGGGAATCGGAGACCCAGTACTTC
TRBV7-3,TRBD1,few,TRBJ2-1,CASSRQGWLDEQFF,TGTGCCAGCAGTAGACAGGGGTGGTTGGATGAGCAGTTCTTC
TRBV30,TRBD2,-,TRBJ2-7,CAWSVGGTYEQYF,TGTGCCTGGAGTGTGGGGGGGACCTACGAGCAGTACTTC
TRBV6-6,TRBD1,-,TRBJ2-2,CASRTTGSNTGELFF,TGTGCCAGCAGGACGACAGGGTCGAACACCGGGGAGCTGTTTTTT
TRBV10-3,-,-,TRBJ2-3,CAIREGVRGTTDTQYF,TGTGCCATCAGAGAAGGAGTCAGGGGAACCACAGATACGCAGTATTTT
TRBV5-1,TRBD1,-,TRBJ2-3,CASSLRQGGTTDTQYF,TGCGCCAGCAGCTTGAGACAGGGGGGGACCACAGATACGCAGTATTTT
TRBV5-6,-,few,TRBJ2-6,CASSLGVGANVLTF,TGTGCCAGCAGCTTGGGTGTTGGGGCCAACGTCCTGACTTTC
TRBV29-1,-,-,TRBJ1-4,CSVAVSATNEKLFF,TGCAGCGTTGCAGTTTCCGCAACTAATGAAAAACTGTTTTTT
TRBV27,TRBD1,-,TRBJ2-7,CASSLFQTGTYEQYF,TGTGCCAGCAGTTTATTTCAGACAGGGACCTACGAGCAGTACTTC